This T cell receptor beta chain was identified during a study of CD4 T cells in relation to SARS-CoV-2 and coronaviruses. Overall study: After around 10 days of antigen culture, PBMC TCR beta CDR3s were sequenced.

Worth noting for this clone: Its antigen is not identified.

Using immunoSEQ multiplex PCR, the repertoire was profiled, and TCRdb retains in-frame clones only, with some absent. Of around 23,000 clones in the sample, 70% to 75% are singletons; the top ten hold more than 15%. Overall study results and limits: Crossreactive clones expanded significantly less to SARS-CoV-2 than monoreactive clones. Approximately 65% of donors had memory CD4+ clonotypes crossrecognizing SARS-CoV-2 and common cold coronavirus spike.

This CDR3 has 15 amino acids. V lost 0 bases and J 3 bases, leaving 9 bases between the germline ends. The germline CDR1 and CDR2 sequences are SGHRS and YFSETQ. Before the COVID-19 pandemic, during about 2011-2019, CD4+ T cells were taken from unexposed donors. After less than 11 days of culture, CD4+ T cells were isolated. As cell numbers allowed, unexposed-donor CD4+ T cells faced SARS-CoV-2 S/N and four cold-coronavirus spikes. The sequence came from a human donor in good health. Sequencing was carried out using CD4+ T cells from PBMCs, cultured in vitro. This chain connects TRBV5-1 to TRBJ1-4, with a tentative D call TRBD1 (5 bases). CDR3 in DNA: TGCGCCAGCAGCTTGGAAGGGGTTGCTAATGAAAAACTGTTTTTT. Its translation is CASSLEGVANEKLFF.